Sequencing of this T cell receptor (beta chain) was carried out in a study of metastatic and nonmetastatic thyroid tumors. Study-level points and caveats: Versus benign nodules, malignant thyroid tumors reportedly had significantly higher TCR beta diversity, in blood and tumor.

Authors' methods: To classify distant metastasis in papillary thyroid cancer, a model was built from CDR3 differences across clinicopathological groups. Through MiXCR, TCRdb re-clonotyped the PCR reads. TCRdb, not the original authors, processed these V and J calls. The repertoire holds 25,000 to 30,000 clones, roughly 4% seen once, with 3% to 3.5% in the top ten. Not a single patient had been given any form of treatment at any point before undergoing thyroid surgery. The CDR3 runs 15 residues. V shed 3 bases and J shed 5 bases, with 13 bases lying between them. The V gene's germline CDR1 is MDHEN and CDR2 SYDVKM. This clone has only a few counts. Its antigen is unknown.

The chain recombines TRBV28 with TRBJ2-2; D may correspond to TRBD1 or TRBD2 (5 bases each). This receptor was identified in a male donor with papillary thyroid cancer or a benign thyroid nodule (not recorded which). Some clones in this sample may be carry-over from other donors' samples. Sequenced input: blood. The CDR3 DNA follows: TGTGCCAGCAGTTTGAGGGGACCGCGGACCGGGGAGCTGTTTTTT. Its translation is CASSLRGPRTGELFF.